The 26 T cell receptor beta chains presented below share a single source sample, sequenced in a study of blood T cell repertoires in COVID-19. Clones were sequenced by immunoSEQ multiplex PCR, and TCRdb holds only the in-frame ones, with some missing. The sample holds 220,000 or so clones, approximately 90% seen once. Sequencing was done on a sample of peripheral blood. These receptors came from a man aged 55 to 70 with COVID-19, enrolled during active disease.

The rearrangement links TRBV3-1 (or the pseudogene TRBV3-2) to TRBJ2-7; possibly TRBD1 for D (6 bases). Per germline, CDR1 LGHDT and CDR2 YNNKEL (reference sequence). V was trimmed by 4 bases and J by 2 bases, leaving 6 bases between them. The CDR3 sequence is 12 residues long. The CDR3 DNA is TGTGCCAGCAGCCGACAGGCCTACGAGCAGTACTTC. Protein sequence: CASSRQAYEQYF.

The chain couples TRBV28 to TRBJ2-5, with TRBD2 matching 15 bases. The ends lost 5 bases at V and 5 bases at J; junction bases unmatched: 9. CDR3 length equals 17 residues. Germline V lookup: CDR1 MDHEN, CDR2 SYDVKM. The CDR3 DNA is TGTGCCAGCAGTCTGGGACTAGCGGGAGGTTTGCGGGAGACCCAGTACTTC. It encodes CASSLGLAGGLRETQYF.

The chain uses TRBV7-2 and TRBJ2-1, with TRBD2 matching over 7 bases. Germline CDR1 reads SGHTA; CDR2 reads FQGNSA. V lost 5 bases to trimming and J lost 10 bases; unmatched junction nucleotides: 8. CDR3 length: 13 amino acids. CDR3 nucleotide sequence: TGTGCCAGCAGCATAGGGACTATCAAAGAGCAGTTCTTC. This codes for CASSIGTIKEQFF.

The chain couples TRBV6-6 to TRBJ1-6; D is unclear. Germline values: CDR1 MNHNY, CDR2 SVGAGI (reference sequence). Trimming left V 6 bases short and J 9 bases short, with 15 bases between. This CDR3 region has 14 residues. The CDR3 is CASRESLDGSPLHF. DNA of the CDR3: TGTGCCAGCAGGGAGTCCCTAGATGGTTCACCCCTCCACTTT.

The chain is built from TRBV28 and TRBJ1-5, with TRBD1 matching 7 bases. This CDR3 is 15 amino acids long. Germline V gene data show CDR1 as MDHEN and CDR2 as SYDVKM. The trim removed 6 bases at V and 4 bases at J, leaving 9 bases unmatched. CDR3 nucleotide sequence: TGTGCCAGCAGCCCCCGACAGGGAGCAAATCAGCCCCAGCATTTT. This codes for CASSPRQGANQPQHF.

This clone was seen once. This chain links TRBV29-1 with TRBJ2-1; the D gene is possibly TRBD1 (6 bases). V was trimmed by 5 bases and J by 6 bases, leaving 14 bases between them. The CDR3 is 13 amino acids. Germline V CDR1 and CDR2: SQVTM, ANQGSEA. CDR3 coding DNA: TGCAGCGTTAGACTACAGGGTAGCAATGAGCAGTTCTTC. Amino acid sequence: CSVRLQGSNEQFF.

The J gene is TRBJ1-1, the V gene TRBV9; 8 bases fit TRBD1. The CDR3 runs to 18 residues. V lost 0 bases, J lost 0 bases, and 10 bases stayed unmatched. Germline assignment: CDR1 SGDLS and CDR2 YYNGEE. The CDR3 DNA reads TGTGCCAGCAGCGTAGGTCAGTTGGGGACAGGAATGAACACTGAAGCTTTCTTT. It specifies CASSVGQLGTGMNTEAFF.

This clone was seen more than once but under ten times. V is TRBV7-2 and J is TRBJ2-7, with a tentative D call TRBD2 (6 bases). Germline CDR1 SGHTA, CDR2 FQGNSA. V lost 5 bases to trimming and J lost 7 bases, with 21 bases between them. There are 15 residues in the CDR3. CDR3 sequence reads: CASSQKVAGSQEQYF. The CDR3 coding sequence is TGTGCCAGCAGCCAGAAGGTTGCGGGATCACAGGAGCAGTACTTC.

This clone was found once. This chain uses TRBV19 with TRBJ2-7; D is ambiguous. V lost 9 bases, J lost 1 base, and 10 bases lay in between. Germline CDR1 reads LNHDA; CDR2 reads SQIVND (reference sequence). The CDR3 runs to 12 residues. CDR3 sequence reads: CARHIASYEQYF. CDR3 coding DNA: TGTGCCAGGCATATAGCTTCCTACGAGCAGTACTTC. The full variable domain, completed using reference TRBV19 and TRBJ2-7, is DGGITQSPKYLFRKEGQNVTLSCEQNLNHDAMYWYRQDPGQGLRLIYYSQIVNDFQKGDIAEGYSVSREKKESFPLTVTSAQKNPTAFYLCARHIASYEQYFGPGTRLTVT.

J is TRBJ2-1 and V is TRBV7-8; 10 nucleotides agree with TRBD1. Germline V CDR1 and CDR2: SGHVS, FQNEAQ. The V segment lost 5 bases and the J segment 6 bases; nucleotides outside the gene matches: 10. The CDR3 covers 16 residues. CDR3 amino acids: CASSTRGWTGGNEQFF. DNA of the CDR3: TGTGCCAGCAGCACTAGGGGATGGACAGGGGGCAATGAGCAGTTCTTC.

This chain joins TRBV2 and TRBJ1-2; D gene unclear. Germline lookup yields CDR1 SNHLY and CDR2 FYNNEI. The V end lost 2 bases, the J end lost 8 bases, and 12 bases lay between the germline ends. The CDR3 totals 13 residues. This CDR3 reads CASSERGSEGYTF. DNA for the CDR3: TGTGCCAGCAGTGAAAGAGGGTCGGAGGGCTACACCTTC.

The V call is TRBV19, the J call TRBJ1-5; 8 bases align to TRBD1. Germline V gene data show CDR1 as LNHDA and CDR2 as SQIVND (reference sequence). The CDR3 is 17 residues long. The J segment lost 4 bases and the V segment lost 2 bases, leaving 10 bases of the junction unmatched. The DNA for the CDR3 is TGTGCCAGTAGTATAAGGGGCAGGGGGCAGGGGAATCAGCCCCAGCATTTT. It encodes CASSIRGRGQGNQPQHF.

The rearrangement joins TRBV6-5 to TRBJ1-2; D gene uncertain. The V end was cut by 7 bases, the J end by 4 bases, with 16 bases between. CDR3 length: 14 amino acids. CDR1 MNHEY and CDR2 SVGAGI come from the germline V gene. CDR3 DNA sequence: TGTGCCAGCACGCCGGGGAGCTTGGGCTATGGCTACACCTTC. Its protein product is CASTPGSLGYGYTF.

The gene calls are TRBV5-4 and TRBJ2-7; TRBD2 agrees at 8 bases. Germline values: CDR1 SGHNT, CDR2 YYREEE (reference sequence). The CDR3 spans 13 residues. Trimming removed 7 bases from V and 1 base from J; junction bases left unmatched: 4. This CDR3 is CASGLAGSYEQYF. The CDR3 DNA follows: TGTGCCAGCGGTCTAGCGGGTTCCTACGAGCAGTACTTC.

The chain links TRBV7-2 to TRBJ2-7; D is possibly TRBD2 (5 bases). This CDR3 spans 13 amino acids. From germline, CDR1 is SGHTA and CDR2 FQGNSA. Trimming stripped 3 bases from V and 3 bases from J, with 9 bases between. CDR3 amino acids: CASSFSGSYEQYF. CDR3 in DNA: TGTGCCAGCAGCTTCTCTGGGAGCTACGAGCAGTACTTC.

The chain joins TRBV25-1 to TRBJ2-2; no firm D call. V was pared by 5 bases and J by 1 base, with 17 bases between. CDR1 is MGHDK and CDR2 is SYGVNS in the germline V gene. This CDR3 has 17 residues. The CDR3 reads CASSRTWSSLNTGELFF. DNA for the CDR3: TGTGCCAGCAGTCGAACGTGGAGCTCCCTGAACACCGGGGAGCTGTTTTTT.

This clone occurred a few times. The rearrangement joins TRBV7-8 to TRBJ1-5, with D perhaps matching TRBD1 (5 bases). The CDR3 extends over 15 amino acids. The germline gives CDR1 SGHVS, CDR2 FQNEAQ. V was trimmed by 1 base and J by 1 base, leaving 8 bases between them. CDR3 in DNA: TGTGCCAGCAGCTTAGGGGGGAGGAGCAATCAGCCCCAGCATTTT. Amino acid sequence: CASSLGGRSNQPQHF.

The chain is built from TRBV27 and TRBJ1-4, with 8 bases lining up with TRBD1. The CDR3 has 15 amino acids. Germline CDR1 is MNHEY and CDR2 is SMNVEV (reference sequence). V gave up 5 bases and J gave up 10 bases; unmatched junction bases: 12. CDR3 DNA: TGTGCCAGCAGTGCCAGACAGGGGTCGAGAGGAAAACTGTTTTTT. As protein: CASSARQGSRGKLFF. Looking up the rest from reference TRBV27 and TRBJ1-4 gives the full variable domain: EAQVTQNPRYLITVTGKKLTVTCSQNMNHEYMSWYRQDPGLGLRQIYYSMNVEVTDKGDVPEGYKVSRKEKRNFPLILESPSPNQTSLYFCASSARQGSRGKLFFGSGTQLSVL.

This sequence joins TRBV18 and TRBJ1-1, with 10 bases matching TRBD1. The V and J ends lost 6 bases and 0 bases, in that order; junction bases with no gene match: 7. The CDR3 runs to 16 residues. CDR1 and CDR2 from the germline V gene are KGHSH and LQKENI. CDR3 DNA: TGTGCCAGCTCGGCCGGGACAGGGGTATTGAACACTGAAGCTTTCTTT. This sequence encodes CASSAGTGVLNTEAFF.

J is TRBJ2-2 and V is TRBV5-1; TRBD1 aligns across 11 bases. CDR1 is SGHRS and CDR2 is YFSETQ in the germline V gene. V was pared by 3 bases and J by 6 bases, with 13 bases of the junction left unmatched. The CDR3 is 18 residues long. This chain's CDR3 is CASSSQLLGQGASGELFF. The CDR3 DNA follows: TGCGCCAGCAGCTCCCAATTACTCGGACAGGGGGCGTCCGGGGAGCTGTTTTTT.

This clone was counted a single time. For the CDR3, the DNA is TGTGCCAGCAGTCCAATCATGAACACTGAAGCTTTCTTT. Its protein is CASSPIMNTEAFF. The chain links TRBV6-6 to TRBJ1-1; D not certain. The CDR3 is 13 residues long. Germline CDR1 and CDR2: MNHNY and SVGAGI (reference sequence). The germline V and J ends were trimmed by 5 bases and 0 bases, with 7 bases remaining between them.

This chain uses TRBV19 with TRBJ2-2; TRBD2 matches 9 bases. Germline V lookup: CDR1 LNHDA, CDR2 SQIVND (reference sequence). The V and J ends lost 3 bases and 5 bases, in that order; junction bases with no gene match: 7. CDR3 length equals 16 residues. CDR3 sequence: CASSIRLLAGTGELFF. As DNA, the CDR3 is TGTGCCAGTAGTATCAGGTTGCTAGCGGGGACCGGGGAGCTGTTTTTT.

This sequence joins TRBV6-5 and TRBJ1-5; TRBD1 agrees at 8 bases. The CDR3 is 15 residues long. After removal of 6 bases from V and 7 bases from J, the junction contained 11 bases not matched to a gene. CDR1 is MNHEY, CDR2 SVGAGI, per germline. CDR3 in DNA: TGTGCCAGCAGCCCCGGACAGGGTGCAGGCCAGCCCCAGCATTTT. Its translation: CASSPGQGAGQPQHF.

The chain links TRBV7-2 to TRBJ1-1; no definite D call. With 2 bases removed from V and 4 bases from J, the gap between germline ends came to 8 bases. Germline lookup yields CDR1 SGHTA and CDR2 FQGNSA. This CDR3 has 13 residues. CDR3: CASSLSVATEAFF. For the CDR3, the DNA is TGTGCCAGCAGCTTAAGCGTGGCCACTGAAGCTTTCTTT.

J is TRBJ1-6 and V is TRBV6-4; 9 nucleotides match TRBD1. The CDR3 sequence is 16 residues long. The germline gives CDR1 MRHNA, CDR2 SNTAGT. The ends lost 5 bases at V and 6 bases at J; junction bases unmatched: 8. CDR3 amino acids: CASSLTSDRGNSPLHF. In nucleotides, the CDR3 is TGTGCCAGCAGTCTGACCTCGGACAGGGGTAATTCACCCCTCCACTTT.

This sequence joins TRBV7-2 and TRBJ2-1, with 8 positions matching TRBD1. Per germline, CDR1 SGHTA and CDR2 FQGNSA. V trimming: 5 bases; J trimming: 10 bases; junction bases outside the gene matches: 4. The CDR3 contains 12 residues. The chain's CDR3 is CASSLNRGEQFF. DNA of the CDR3: TGTGCCAGCAGCCTAAACAGGGGGGAGCAGTTCTTC.